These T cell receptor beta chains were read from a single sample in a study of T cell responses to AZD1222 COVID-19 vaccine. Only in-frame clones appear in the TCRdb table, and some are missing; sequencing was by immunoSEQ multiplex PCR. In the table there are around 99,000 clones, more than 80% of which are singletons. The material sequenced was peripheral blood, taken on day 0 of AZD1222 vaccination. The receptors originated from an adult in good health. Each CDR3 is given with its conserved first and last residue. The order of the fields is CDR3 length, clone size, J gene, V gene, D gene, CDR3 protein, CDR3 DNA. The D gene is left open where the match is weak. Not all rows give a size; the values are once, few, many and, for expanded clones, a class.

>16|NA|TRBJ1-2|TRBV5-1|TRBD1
CASSLEAGQINYGYTF
TGCGCCAGCAGCTTGGAGGCGGGACAGATTAACTATGGCTACACCTTC
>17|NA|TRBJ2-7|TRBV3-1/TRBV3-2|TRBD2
CASSQPPGGRALSEQYF
TGTGCCAGCAGCCAACCCCCGGGCGGGAGGGCCCTCAGCGAGCAGTACTTC
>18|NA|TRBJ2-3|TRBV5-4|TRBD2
CASSLAGTSGRGADTQYF
TGTGCCAGCAGCTTGGCGGGGACTAGCGGGAGAGGAGCAGATACGCAGTATTTT
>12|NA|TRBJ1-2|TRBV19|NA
CASSQGFYGYTF
TGTGCCAGTAGCCAGGGTTTCTATGGCTACACCTTC
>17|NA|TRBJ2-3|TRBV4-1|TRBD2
CASRKELAGLITDTQYF
TGCGCCAGCAGGAAAGAGCTAGCGGGCCTTATCACAGATACGCAGTATTTT
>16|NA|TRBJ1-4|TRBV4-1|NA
CASSQVAPLRDEKLFF
TGCGCCAGCAGCCAAGTTGCTCCACTCAGGGATGAAAAACTGTTTTTT
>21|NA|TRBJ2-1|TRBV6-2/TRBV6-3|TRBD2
CASSYSIGLAGGSSSYNEQFF
TGTGCCAGCAGTTACTCAATCGGACTAGCGGGAGGGTCTAGCTCCTACAATGAGCAGTTCTTC
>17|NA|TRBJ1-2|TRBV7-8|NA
CASSSTSRVRDNYGYTF
TGTGCCAGCAGCTCGACTAGCAGGGTTCGGGACAACTATGGCTACACCTTC
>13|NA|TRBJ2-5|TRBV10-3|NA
CAISDLGKETQYF
TGTGCCATCAGTGATTTGGGGAAAGAGACCCAGTACTTC
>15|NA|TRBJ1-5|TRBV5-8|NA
CASSLVRLVLQPQHF
TGTGCCAGCAGCTTGGTCAGGCTGGTGCTTCAGCCCCAGCATTTT
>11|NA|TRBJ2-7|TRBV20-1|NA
CSALTIMEQYF
TGCAGTGCCCTAACTATTATGGAGCAGTACTTC
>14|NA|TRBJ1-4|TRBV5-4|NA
CASSKDSHNEKLFF
TGTGCCAGCAGCAAGGACAGCCACAATGAAAAACTGTTTTTT
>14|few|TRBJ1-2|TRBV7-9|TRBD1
CASSSGQVNYGYTF
TGTGCCAGCAGCTCAGGACAGGTCAACTATGGCTACACCTTC
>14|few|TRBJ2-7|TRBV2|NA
CASSVSGGEYEQYF
TGTGCCAGCAGTGTTTCCGGGGGAGAGTACGAGCAGTACTTC
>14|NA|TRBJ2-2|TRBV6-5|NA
CASTLKGGTGELFF
TGTGCCAGCACCCTCAAGGGGGGCACCGGGGAGCTGTTTTTT
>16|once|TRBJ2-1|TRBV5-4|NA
CASSLAWRSSYNEQFF
TGTGCCAGCAGCTTGGCATGGAGGAGCTCCTACAATGAGCAGTTCTTC
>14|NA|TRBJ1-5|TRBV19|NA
CASSRDHSNQPQHF
TGTGCCAGTAGTAGGGACCATAGCAATCAGCCCCAGCATTTT
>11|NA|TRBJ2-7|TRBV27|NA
CASRKGYEQYF
TGTGCCAGCAGAAAAGGCTACGAGCAGTACTTC
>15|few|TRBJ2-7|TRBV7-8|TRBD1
CASSTPDRASYEQYF
TGTGCCAGCAGCACCCCGGACAGGGCCTCCTACGAGCAGTACTTC
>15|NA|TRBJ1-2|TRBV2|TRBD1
CASIRDRGRDYGYTF
TGTGCCAGCATTAGAGACAGGGGGCGCGACTATGGCTACACCTTC
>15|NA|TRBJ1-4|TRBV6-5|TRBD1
CASSYGQGGGEKLFF
TGTGCCAGCAGTTACGGACAGGGAGGGGGCGAAAAACTGTTTTTT
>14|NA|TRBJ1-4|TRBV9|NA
CASSVSPGEEKLFF
TGTGCCAGCAGCGTAAGTCCGGGTGAGGAAAAACTGTTTTTT
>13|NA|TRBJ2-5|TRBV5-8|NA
CANSLRGQETQYF
TGTGCCAACTCCCTCAGGGGCCAAGAGACCCAGTACTTC
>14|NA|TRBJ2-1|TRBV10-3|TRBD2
CAISGTSLYNEQFF
TGTGCCATCTCCGGGACTAGCCTTTACAATGAGCAGTTCTTC
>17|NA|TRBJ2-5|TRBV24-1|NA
CATSDYSPQEGPETQYF
TGTGCCACCAGTGATTACTCCCCTCAAGAGGGGCCAGAGACCCAGTACTTC
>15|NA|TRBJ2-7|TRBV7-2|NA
CASSLGQGGSYEQYF
TGTGCCAGCAGCTTAGGACAAGGGGGATCCTACGAGCAGTACTTC
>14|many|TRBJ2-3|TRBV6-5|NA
CASSYGESTDTQYF
TGTGCCAGCAGTTACGGGGAATCCACAGATACGCAGTATTTT
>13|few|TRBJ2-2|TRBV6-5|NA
CASISVDTGELFF
TGTGCCAGCATTTCAGTAGACACCGGGGAGCTGTTTTTT
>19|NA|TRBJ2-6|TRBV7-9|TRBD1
CASSSRQGALSSGANVLTF
TGTGCCAGCAGCTCCCGCCAGGGGGCCCTGAGCTCTGGGGCCAACGTCCTGACTTTC
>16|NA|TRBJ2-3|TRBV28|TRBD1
CASSPPTGARTDTQYF
TGTGCCAGCAGTCCCCCCACAGGGGCGAGGACAGATACGCAGTATTTT
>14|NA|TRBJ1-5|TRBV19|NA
CASSKDRVGLRQHF
NA
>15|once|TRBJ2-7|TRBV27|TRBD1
CASSSTGTGVNEQYF
TGTGCCAGCAGTTCGACCGGGACAGGGGTGAACGAGCAGTACTTC
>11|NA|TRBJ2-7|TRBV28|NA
CASSLSTGEYF
TGTGCCAGCAGTTTGAGCACCGGGGAGTACTTC
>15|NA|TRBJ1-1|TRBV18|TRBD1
CASSPGQVGSTEAFF
TGTGCCAGCTCACCGGGACAGGTGGGAAGCACTGAAGCTTTCTTT
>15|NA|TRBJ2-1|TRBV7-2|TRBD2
CASSIGTSGYNEQFF
TGTGCCAGCAGCATCGGGACTAGCGGATACAATGAGCAGTTCTTC
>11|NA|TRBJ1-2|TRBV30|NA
CASDRSLGYTF
TGTGCCTCTGACAGGTCGTTGGGCTACACCTTC
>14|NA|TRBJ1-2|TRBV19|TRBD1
CASSLSRGQDGYTF
TGTGCCAGTAGTTTATCCAGGGGGCAAGATGGCTACACCTTC
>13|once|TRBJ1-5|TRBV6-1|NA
CASSEVGRQPQHF
TGTGCCAGCAGTGAAGTAGGGAGGCAGCCCCAGCATTTT
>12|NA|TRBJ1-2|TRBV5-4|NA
CASSWGPDGYTF
TGTGCCAGCAGCTGGGGGCCAGATGGCTACACCTTC
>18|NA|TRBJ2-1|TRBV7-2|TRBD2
CASSLAGIAGTSYNEQFF
TGTGCCAGCAGCTTAGCGGGGATAGCGGGGACCTCCTACAATGAGCAGTTCTTC
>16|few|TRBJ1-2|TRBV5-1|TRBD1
CASSKTGTGGVGGYTF
TGCGCCAGCAGCAAGACCGGGACAGGGGGCGTGGGAGGCTACACCTTC
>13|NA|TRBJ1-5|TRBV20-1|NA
CSASRGVDQPQHF
TGCAGTGCTAGTCGGGGGGTGGATCAGCCCCAGCATTTT
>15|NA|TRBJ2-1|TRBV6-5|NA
CAGQRGAGTSNEQFF
TGTGCCGGACAGAGGGGTGCGGGTACGTCCAATGAGCAGTTCTTC
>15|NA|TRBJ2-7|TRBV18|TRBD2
CASSLLLAGEYEQYF
TGTGCCAGCTCACTACTACTAGCGGGGGAGTACGAGCAGTACTTC
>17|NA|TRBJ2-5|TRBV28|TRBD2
CASSSGTSGRTWGTQYF
TGTGCCAGCAGTTCAGGGACTAGCGGGAGAACGTGGGGGACCCAGTACTTC
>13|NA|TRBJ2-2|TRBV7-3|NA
CASSLRRSGELFF
TGTGCCAGCAGCTTACGTCGTAGCGGGGAGCTGTTTTTT
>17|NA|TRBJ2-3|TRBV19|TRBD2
CASSILSGRIGTDTQYF
TGTGCCAGTAGTATTTTAAGCGGGAGAATTGGCACAGATACGCAGTATTTT
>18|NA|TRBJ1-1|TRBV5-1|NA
CASSARPATRVRDTEAFF
TGCGCCAGCAGCGCACGGCCCGCAACCAGGGTCCGGGACACTGAAGCTTTCTTT
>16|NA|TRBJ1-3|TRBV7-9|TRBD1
CASKPGTGTSGNTIYF
TGTGCCAGCAAGCCCGGGACAGGAACCTCTGGAAACACCATATATTTT
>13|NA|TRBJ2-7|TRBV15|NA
CATSSGTNYEQYF
TGTGCCACCAGCAGCGGGACGAACTACGAGCAGTACTTC